This T cell receptor beta chain was identified in a study of identical twins. Study results and caveats: Clonotypes of the beta chain that were abundant in cord blood carried fewer insertions (memory repertoires showed none). Potential partial confounding of zero-insertion analyses by invariant MAIT and iNKT cells was noted.

Germline CDR1 and CDR2: DFQATT and SNEGSKA (reference sequence). The CDR3 contains 16 residues. Trimming took 1 base from V and 8 from J; bases not matched to a gene: 15. TCRdb ran MiXCR on the 5' RACE reads and lists one entry per CDR3 protein. Among 350,000 to 500,000 distinct CDR3 sequences listed, 15% to 20% were seen once. Comment on this clonotype: Its target is not known.

Every sampled donor was Caucasian and healthy. The sequence was obtained from a man aged 50-59 years in good health. The chain couples TRBV20-1 to TRBJ2-3, with 7 bases fitting TRBD2. The sequenced material came from naive T cells sorted from blood. CDR3 protein: CSARGSPGGSAATQYF. The CDR3 DNA reads as TGCAGTGCTAGAGGTTCCCCGGGGGGATCCGCTGCTACGCAGTATTTT.